What follows is one T cell receptor (beta chain) and its context. Its antigen remains unidentified. The protocol was immunoSEQ multiplex PCR, while the TCRdb copy is restricted to in-frame clones and leaves out a portion. Of around 240,000 clones detected, roughly 90% appear once; the ten largest clones hold roughly 10%. This sample was taken from a study of Ad26.COV2.S vaccination and SARS-CoV-2 variants. Study-wide context: The study gave Ad26.COV2.S intramuscularly, once or twice 56 days apart. Overall study results and limits: Spike-specific responses of CD8+ and CD4+ T cells were reported to display substantial breadth after vaccination.

The treatment: about 20 received Ad26.COV2.S at low or high dose, single or two shots; about five received placebo; per-sample allocation not given. Specimen acquisition occurred on day 63 following the initial vaccine or placebo injection. V lost 3 bases and J 0 bases, leaving 7 bases between the germline ends. Per the germline V gene, CDR1 is SGHKS and CDR2 is YYEKEE (reference sequence). The CDR3 is made up of 14 amino acids. The receptor was derived from a person between 18 and 60 years old who received the Ad26.COV2.S COVID-19 vaccine or a placebo. This chain links TRBV5-5 with TRBJ1-5; D is ambiguous. This material consisted of peripheral blood, taken in a trial of Ad26.COV2.S vaccine versus placebo. The CDR3 region is CASSSLDSNQPQHF. In DNA form, the CDR3 reads TGTGCCAGCAGCTCCTTGGATAGCAATCAGCCCCAGCATTTT. The full variable domain, in which reference TRBV5-5 and TRBJ1-5 provide the parts outside the CDR3, is DAGVTQSPTHLIKTRGQQVTLRCSPISGHKSVSWYQQVLGQGPQFIFQYYEKEERGRGNFPDRFSARQFPNYSSELNVNALLLGDSALYLCASSSLDSNQPQHFGDGTRLSIL.